Sequencing of this T cell receptor beta chain was carried out in a study of cytomegalovirus exposure and HLA in healthy donors. Across the whole study: Researchers previously reported finding roughly 120 million unique TCR beta sequences from 170 million or so T cells.

Researchers ran the PCR with 60 Vbeta and 13 Jbeta primers. Assay used: immunoSEQ multiplex PCR; TCRdb lists only in-frame clones, some missing. Of about 200,000 clones in the sample, approximately 70% were seen once. This CDR3 is 14 amino acids long. The germline V gene encodes CDR1 KGHSH and CDR2 LQKENI. V gave up 3 bases and J gave up 7 bases; unmatched junction bases: 6. The chain carries TRBV18 and TRBJ1-2, with 9 bases identical to TRBD1. This clonotype originated in a woman younger than 45 in good health and CMV-seronegative. Specimen: PBMCs. The CDR3 loop is CASSPDRGLGGYTF. In DNA, the CDR3 is TGTGCCAGCTCACCGGACAGGGGACTCGGTGGCTACACCTTC.